This T cell receptor (beta chain) comes out of a study of blood T cell repertoires in COVID-19. Background on the study: The study drew acute and convalescent COVID-19 samples from the United States, Italy and Spain. T cells, B-cell-depleted T cells, or PBMCs supplied cDNA or gDNA.

In the study's own analysis: From reference gene primer amplification, estimates of nucleated cell counts were derived. Profiling relied on immunoSEQ multiplex PCR, and the TCRdb table lists in-frame clones only, not all of them. The D gene and trimming were derived from the DNA, and the V and J assignments and clone size from that table. The profile shows approximately 71,000 clones, 82% of them singletons. The V gene end was trimmed by 1 base and the J gene end by 2 bases; junction bases not matched to a gene: 12. This CDR3 region has 19 residues. Germline CDR1 reads SGHNT; CDR2 reads YENEEA. The V and J genes are TRBV11-3 and TRBJ2-5, with 11 positions matching TRBD2. The sequenced sample consisted of peripheral blood. The TCR was taken from a woman aged 80 or older with acute or convalescent COVID-19. DNA for the CDR3: TGTGCCAGCAGCTTAGCCTCTCCCTTAGCGGGAGGGCGGCAAGAGACCCAGTACTTC. As protein: CASSLASPLAGGRQETQYF. The full variable domain, its missing parts supplied by reference TRBV11-3 and TRBJ2-5, is EAGVVQSPRYKIIEKKQPVAFWCNPISGHNTLYWYLQNLGQGPELLIRYENEEAVDDSQLPKDRFSAERLKGVDSTLKIQPAELGDSAVYLCASSLASPLAGGRQETQYFGPGTRLLVL.